The 15 T cell receptor beta chains below all came from one sample that was sequenced in a study of lymphopenia after photon versus proton radiotherapy. The protocol was immunoSEQ multiplex PCR, while the TCRdb copy is restricted to in-frame clones and leaves out a portion. Of tens of thousands of clones in the sample, approximately 84% are singletons; the top ten hold approximately 2%. The material was peripheral blood, obtained from a patient treated with proton-based radiotherapy. These receptors were collected from a man in his 60s with pancreatic cancer.

The chain links TRBV29-1 to TRBJ1-2, with TRBD1 matching 7 bases. The CDR3 has 14 amino acids. CDR1 is SQVTM and CDR2 is ANQGSEA in the germline V gene. The J segment lost 3 bases and the V segment lost 2 bases, leaving 6 bases of the junction unmatched. CDR3 sequence (DNA): TGCAGCGTTGAATCAGCAGGGGGTGACTATGGCTACACCTTC. Amino acids: CSVESAGGDYGYTF.

V and J are TRBV28 and TRBJ1-1; D is undetermined. The CDR3 covers 14 residues. Germline-derived CDR1 and CDR2 are MDHEN and SYDVKM. V dropped 5 bases and J dropped 8 bases, with 18 bases sitting between them. The DNA of the CDR3 is TGTGCCAGCAGTCTGCCGCAGTCGGGAGGGGAAGCTTTCTTT. This translates into CASSLPQSGGEAFF.

The chain combines TRBV5-6 with TRBJ2-7; D is undetermined. The CDR3 spans 13 residues. Trimming left V 4 bases short and J 4 bases short, with 12 bases between. Germline V gene lookup returns CDR1 SGHDT and CDR2 YYEEEE. CDR3 coding DNA: TGTGCCAGCAGCCTCGTCGGCAGGTACGAGCAGTACTTC. This gives the protein CASSLVGRYEQYF.

The rearrangement links TRBV10-3 to TRBJ2-5; a weak D match, TRBD1 (5 bases). The V gene lost 4 bases and the J gene lost 2 bases, with 8 bases spanning the gap. Germline loops: CDR1 ENHRY, CDR2 SYGVKD. This CDR3 is 13 amino acids long. In DNA, the CDR3 is TGTGCCATCAGTGCGACAGAACAAGAGACCCAGTACTTC. The encoded protein is CAISATEQETQYF.

The rearrangement uses TRBV6-6 and TRBJ2-1; D might be TRBD2 (6 bases). V lost 6 bases to trimming and J lost 11 bases, with 11 bases between them. Germline CDR1 is MNHNY and CDR2 is SVGAGI (reference sequence). The CDR3 runs to 11 residues. For the CDR3, the DNA is TGTGCCAGCAGCACTGGGACTCAGCAGTTCTTC. Translated: CASSTGTQQFF.

The chain uses TRBV9 and TRBJ2-2; tentatively, D is TRBD1 or TRBD2 (5 bases each). CDR1 is SGDLS, CDR2 YYNGEE, per germline. The CDR3 is 14 residues long. Trimming stripped 0 bases from V and 5 bases from J, with 8 bases between. In DNA form, the CDR3 reads TGTGCCAGCAGCGTAGTTGGGGGAACCGGGGAGCTGTTTTTT. Encoded protein: CASSVVGGTGELFF.

V gene TRBV27 combines with J gene TRBJ1-3; no firm D call. The V gene lost 11 bases and the J gene lost 0 bases, with 17 bases spanning the gap. In germline, CDR1 is MNHEY, CDR2 SMNVEV (reference sequence). The CDR3 is 15 residues long. The CDR3 reads CAQAPRFRSGNTIYF. CDR3 DNA sequence: TGTGCCCAGGCCCCAAGATTTCGCTCTGGAAACACCATATATTTT.

The rearrangement uses TRBV5-4 and TRBJ1-1; D not certain. The germline CDR1 and CDR2 sequences are SGHNT and YYREEE (reference sequence). The germline V and J ends were trimmed by 2 bases and 1 base, with 6 bases remaining between them. The CDR3 runs to 13 residues. DNA of the CDR3: TGTGCCAGCAGCTTCACACCGAACACTGAAGCTTTCTTT. Translating gives CASSFTPNTEAFF.

The rearrangement joins TRBV5-4 to TRBJ2-5; TRBD1 might be the D (6 bases). V was clipped by 1 base and J by 4 bases, with 8 bases between them. The V gene's germline CDR1 is SGHNT and CDR2 YYREEE (reference sequence). CDR3 length: 13 amino acids. Written as DNA, the CDR3 is TGTGCCAGCAGCTTGTTCAGGGGAGAGACCCAGTACTTC. Amino acids: CASSLFRGETQYF.

The chain combines TRBV6-5 with TRBJ1-4; 7 bases agree with TRBD1. The CDR3 is 15 amino acids. In germline, CDR1 is MNHEY, CDR2 SVGAGI. The J segment lost 3 bases and the V segment lost 2 bases, leaving 3 bases of the junction unmatched. The CDR3 DNA is TGTGCCAGCAGTTACACGACAGGGCCTAATGAAAAACTGTTTTTT. Translation gives CASSYTTGPNEKLFF.

The rearrangement joins TRBV5-4 to TRBJ2-3, with TRBD2 identical over 12 bases. Germline V gives CDR1 SGHNT, CDR2 YYREEE (reference sequence). The CDR3 extends over 15 amino acids. V shed 3 bases, J shed 5 bases, and the junction held 4 bases outside the gene matches. This CDR3 is CASSSRTSGKDTQYF. The CDR3 DNA reads as TGTGCCAGCAGCTCCCGGACTAGCGGGAAAGATACGCAGTATTTT. The complete variable domain, with remaining parts taken from reference TRBV5-4 and TRBJ2-3, reads ETGVTQSPTHLIKTRGQQVTLRCSSQSGHNTVSWYQQALGQGPQFIFQYYREEENGRGNFPPRFSGLQFPNYSSELNVNALELDDSALYLCASSSRTSGKDTQYFGPGTRLTVL.

This chain links TRBV28 with TRBJ2-7, with TRBD1 matching 9 bases. Germline-derived CDR1 and CDR2 are MDHEN and SYDVKM. J lost 4 bases, V lost 4 bases, and 8 bases had no gene match. The CDR3 sequence is 15 residues long. The CDR3, as DNA: TGTGCCAGCAGTTCCGGCGGGACAGGGTGGTACGAGCAGTACTTC. This sequence encodes CASSSGGTGWYEQYF.

The rearrangement uses TRBV2 and TRBJ2-3, with a weak D call TRBD2 (6 bases). Germline V gives CDR1 SNHLY, CDR2 FYNNEI. The CDR3 sequence is 13 residues long. Deletions cut 3 bases from V and 4 bases from J, with 8 bases between. The CDR3 DNA reads as TGTGCCAGCAGTGAGGGCGGGGCAGATACGCAGTATTTT. This sequence encodes CASSEGGADTQYF.

This sequence joins TRBV5-6 and TRBJ2-2; D may be TRBD2 (7 bases). The CDR3 has 18 amino acids. CDR1 and CDR2 (germline): SGHDT, YYEEEE. Trimming left V 6 bases short and J 2 bases short, with 23 bases between. The CDR3 DNA is TGTGCCAGCATTCCACCTCCAGGGGAGCGGGGAAACACCGGGGAGCTGTTTTTT. Translating gives CASIPPPGERGNTGELFF.

This clone was seen once. The chain uses TRBV4-3 and TRBJ2-5; D is ambiguous. The CDR3 contains 13 residues. The V and J ends lost 3 bases and 3 bases respectively, with 8 bases between them. Per germline, CDR1 LGHNA and CDR2 YSLEER. CDR3 DNA: TGCGCCAGCAGCCATAACATCGAAGAGACCCAGTACTTC. Encoded protein: CASSHNIEETQYF.